This TCR beta chain was documented in a study of T cells after yellow fever vaccination. Across the study: Fractions containing few cells were prepared with SMART-Seq v4 Ultra Low Input. Study-wide findings and caveats: Although the secondary response was weaker, it peaked faster, at day 5 versus 15.

A universal primer site and UMIs were added as TCR cDNA was made by 5'RACE template switching. In TCRdb, the 5' RACE reads were re-called with MiXCR into one record per CDR3 protein. This sample has 620,000 or so distinct CDR3 sequences, with about 12% found just once. The CDR3 sequence is 16 residues long. J gave up 4 bases and V 4 bases, and 9 bases lay outside the gene matches. Germline V gene sequence: CDR1 SGHAT, CDR2 FQNNGV. This clonotype was seen more than once but under ten times. Its antigen is as yet unknown. The chain is built from TRBV11-2 and TRBJ2-1, with 8 bases identical to TRBD2. This receptor was taken from a man younger than 40 who received the YFV17D yellow fever vaccine. The sample consisted of PBMCs, taken on the day of the yellow fever booster vaccination. The CDR3 sequence is CASSSLGSGSYNEQFF. CDR3 coding DNA: TGTGCCAGCAGCTCCTTGGGGAGCGGGAGTTACAATGAGCAGTTCTTC.